This is a list of T cell receptor beta chains from one sample in a study of vaccination and CD4 T cells after COVID-19. TCRdb reprocessed the PCR reads via MiXCR and lists one record per CDR3 protein. The sample includes over 15,000 distinct CDR3 sequences, around 40% of them seen just once. Their recognized antigens are unknown. The material sequenced was CD4+ T cells from blood, cultured in vitro, taken before SARS-CoV-2 vaccination. The receptors derive from a human donor who had recovered from COVID-19. Each CDR3 is given with its conserved first and last residue. The D gene is left open where the match is weak. Where a row states a size, it is once, few, many or the class of an expanded clone; other rows omit it.

J	length	D	size	V	CDR3	DNA
TRBJ2-7	15	-	few	TRBV20-1	CSAREVGTPSYEQYF	TGCAGTGCTAGAGAGGTCGGCACCCCCTCCTACGAGCAGTACTTC
TRBJ2-7	15	TRBD2	-	TRBV27	CASSALGTSGYEQYF	TGTGCCAGCAGTGCTTTAGGGACTAGCGGCTACGAGCAGTACTTC
TRBJ1-1	13	-	-	TRBV5-1	CASSLQGRPEAFF	TGCGCCAGCAGCTTACAGGGTCGCCCTGAAGCTTTCTTT
TRBJ2-1	14	-	-	TRBV20-1	CSAKGLNSDYEQFF	TGCAGTGCTAAAGGACTGAACTCCGATTATGAGCAGTTCTTC
TRBJ1-1	13	TRBD1	-	TRBV2	CAGSGQGNTEAFF	TGTGCCGGCAGTGGACAGGGGAACACTGAAGCTTTCTTT
TRBJ2-7	13	-	-	TRBV10-2	CASSEDGLYEQYF	TGCGCCAGCAGTGAGGACGGACTCTACGAGCAGTACTTC
TRBJ2-7	16	-	few	TRBV6-4	CASRRQCQSGGGEQYF	TGTGCCAGCAGAAGACAGTGCCAGTCGGGCGGAGGCGAGCAGTACTTC
TRBJ1-2	14	TRBD1	-	TRBV7-9	CASSPGQGNYGYTF	TGTGCCAGCAGCCCGGGACAGGGGAACTATGGCTACACCTTC
TRBJ2-1	15	-	-	TRBV6-2/TRBV6-3	CASRWGRTAYNEQFF	TGTGCCAGCAGATGGGGCAGGACTGCCTACAATGAGCAGTTCTTC
TRBJ1-2	16	TRBD1	few	TRBV7-2	CASSVGAGQGADGYTF	TGTGCCAGCAGCGTAGGGGCGGGCCAGGGGGCCGATGGCTACACCTTC
TRBJ1-6	14	TRBD1	-	TRBV30	CAWSGGQGNSPLHF	TGTGCCTGGAGTGGGGGACAGGGGAATTCACCCCTCCACTTT
TRBJ2-7	15	-	-	TRBV6-5	CASSSRSGTPFSTYF	TGTGCCAGCAGTTCTCGCTCCGGGACCCCTTTTTCCACGTACTTC
TRBJ2-6	17	-	-	TRBV6-1	CASRLGRTAGGANVLTF	TGTGCCAGCAGGCTGGGCCGCACCGCGGGGGGGGCCAACGTCCTGACTTTC
TRBJ2-7	15	TRBD2	few	TRBV5-4	CASSLEGLAGVEQYF	TGTGCCAGCAGCTTGGAAGGACTAGCGGGAGTCGAGCAGTACTTC
TRBJ1-1	14	-	few	TRBV28	CASSWGGLNTEAFF	TGTGCCAGCAGTTGGGGGGGCCTGAACACTGAAGCTTTCTTT
TRBJ1-5	15	TRBD1	few	TRBV6-1	CASSEGGGQFQPQHF	TGTGCCAGCAGTGAAGGGGGGGGACAGTTCCAGCCCCAGCATTTT
TRBJ1-5	15	TRBD1	few	TRBV12-3/TRBV12-4	CASSTRTGSNQPQHF	TGTGCCAGCAGCACGAGGACAGGGAGCAATCAGCCCCAGCATTTT
TRBJ2-2	13	-	-	TRBV6-1	CASSVRYTGELFF	TGTGCCAGCAGTGTTCGGTACACCGGGGAGCTGTTTTTT
TRBJ2-2	16	TRBD2	-	TRBV28	CASSTASGMNTGELFF	TGTGCCAGCAGTACAGCTAGCGGGATGAACACCGGGGAGCTGTTTTTT
TRBJ2-3	15	TRBD2	few	TRBV7-8	CASSGAGDSTDTQYF	TGTGCCAGCAGCGGTGCGGGGGATAGCACAGATACGCAGTATTTT
TRBJ2-3	15	-	few	TRBV20-1	CSAKLLPQGTDTQYF	TGCAGTGCTAAACTGTTACCTCAAGGTACAGATACGCAGTATTTT
TRBJ1-5	13	-	few	TRBV20-1	CSAKGAENQPQHF	TGCAGTGCTAAAGGGGCAGAGAATCAGCCCCAGCATTTT
TRBJ2-7	13	-	-	TRBV20-1	CSATSGGPYEQYF	TGCAGTGCCACCTCAGGGGGGCCCTACGAGCAGTACTTC
TRBJ2-3	16	TRBD2	few	TRBV7-6	CASSLAEAGGTDTQYF	TGTGCCAGCAGCTTAGCGGAGGCGGGAGGGACAGATACGCAGTATTTT
TRBJ1-2	15	-	few	TRBV27	CASLRKGGLLRGYTF	TGTGCCAGCCTGCGGAAGGGGGGACTTTTGAGGGGCTACACCTTC
TRBJ1-2	14	-	-	TRBV7-2	CASSFSEEGGGYTF	TGTGCCAGCAGCTTTAGTGAAGAGGGAGGAGGCTACACCTTC